This T cell receptor beta chain was recovered during a study of CD8 T cells in ankylosing spondylitis. Study findings and constraints: Within ankylosing spondylitis blood, a TCR beta motif made up of under 10 highly homologous variants appeared to be characteristic.

By quantitative 5'-RACE with molecular barcodes, the TCR beta libraries were made. MiXCR was run by TCRdb on the 5' RACE reads, yielding one entry per CDR3 protein. The data contain approximately 400,000 distinct CDR3 sequences, 25% to 30% of them singletons. Worth noting for this clonotype: Its specificity is not known.

Sequenced input: blood, either unsorted or a sorted T cell fraction (not recorded which). This receptor was identified in a male donor with ankylosing spondylitis.

CDR3: CSARDEGGVTISYNEQFF. The CDR3 DNA is TGCAGTGCTAGAGATGAGGGGGGCGTTACTATATCCTACAATGAGCAGTTCTTC. The V and J genes are TRBV20-1 and TRBJ2-1; D tentatively fits TRBD1 or TRBD2 (6 bases each). V dropped 0 bases and J dropped 1 base, with 19 bases sitting between them. Per germline, CDR1 DFQATT and CDR2 SNEGSKA (reference sequence). This CDR3 spans 18 amino acids.